The clone carrying this TCR beta chain was found a few times. Its target is not known. The J segment lost 3 bases and the V segment lost 5 bases, leaving 4 bases of the junction unmatched. This CDR3 region has 14 residues. From germline, CDR1 is MNHEY and CDR2 SMNVEV (reference sequence). Here immunoSEQ multiplex PCR was the method, and the copy in TCRdb shows in-frame clones only, minus some. Here the sample spans 27,000 or so clones, roughly three quarters being singletons. This record belongs to a study of CD4 T cells in relation to SARS-CoV-2 and coronaviruses. As for the study in general: PBMCs were cultured with antigen for roughly 11 days before TCR beta sequencing. No peptide or an HIV-1 Nef peptide pool served as negative control. Study conclusions and caveats: The cross-reactivity analysis covered only spike protein, not other viral proteins.

Unexposed donor CD4+ T cells date from about 2011-2018, before the COVID-19 pandemic. The cells were cultured for about 10 days before CD4+ T cells were isolated. This chain connects TRBV27 to TRBJ1-2, with 9 bases matching TRBD1. The TCR sequence derives from a human donor in good health. The sample was CD4+ T cells from PBMCs, cultured in vitro. The chain's CDR3 is CASSPGDRDYGYTF. The CDR3 DNA follows: TGTGCCAGCAGTCCGGGGGACAGGGACTATGGCTACACCTTC.